A single sample gave rise to the 27 T cell receptor beta chains below, sequenced in a study of T cell responses to AZD1222 COVID-19 vaccine. Sequencing was performed with immunoSEQ multiplex PCR; in TCRdb, only in-frame clones are kept and a portion is missing. The sample includes 95,000 to 150,000 clones, 90% of them seen just once. The source was peripheral blood, collected on day 0 of AZD1222 vaccination. These TCRs come from an adult in good health.

The rearrangement joins TRBV5-6 to TRBJ1-2, with D possibly matching TRBD1 (6 bases). The V gene lost 6 bases and the J gene lost 0 bases, with 12 bases spanning the gap. Germline values: CDR1 SGHDT, CDR2 YYEEEE. The CDR3 length is 14 residues. The CDR3 is CASNQGFSNYGYTF. The CDR3 DNA reads TGTGCCAGCAATCAGGGGTTCTCTAACTATGGCTACACCTTC. Supplemented by reference TRBV5-6 and TRBJ1-2, the full variable domain reads DAGVTQSPTHLIKTRGQQVTLRCSPKSGHDTVSWYQQALGQGPQFIFQYYEEEERQRGNFPDRFSGHQFPNYSSELNVNALLLGDSALYLCASNQGFSNYGYTFGSGTRLTVV.

This chain connects TRBV27 to TRBJ2-3; D might be TRBD2 (6 bases). The germline V and J ends were trimmed by 6 bases and 2 bases, with 18 bases remaining between them. The CDR3 is 16 residues long. Germline V gene data show CDR1 as MNHEY and CDR2 as SMNVEV (reference sequence). The CDR3 nucleotides read TGTGCCAGCAGCTCCCTCTTTGCGGGACTCACAGATACGCAGTATTTT. This sequence encodes CASSSLFAGLTDTQYF.

The chain is built from TRBV7-2 and TRBJ2-7; 8 bases line up with TRBD2. V dropped 1 base and J dropped 5; count of bases not matched to a gene: 7. CDR1 and CDR2 (germline): SGHTA, FQGNSA. The CDR3 is 15 amino acids. In DNA form, the CDR3 reads TGTGCCAGCAGCTTAGGTCTGAGCGGGAGCAACGAGCAGTACTTC. Amino acid sequence: CASSLGLSGSNEQYF. Supplemented by reference TRBV7-2 and TRBJ2-7, the full variable domain reads GAGVSQSPSNKVTEKGKDVELRCDPISGHTALYWYRQSLGQGLEFLIYFQGNSAPDKSGLPSDRFSAERTGGSVSTLTIQRTQQEDSAVYLCASSLGLSGSNEQYFGPGTRLTVT.

This chain uses TRBV7-6 with TRBJ2-3; 9 nucleotides line up with TRBD1. Germline V CDR1 and CDR2: SGHVS, FNYEAQ. CDR3 length: 16 residues. V was pared by 5 bases and J by 1 base, with 7 bases of the junction left unmatched. As DNA, the CDR3 is TGTGCCAGCAGCCCTAGGACAGGGGCCCGCACAGATACGCAGTATTTT. Translation: CASSPRTGARTDTQYF.

The V and J genes are TRBV27 and TRBJ2-7; TRBD2 matches 8 bases. The length of the CDR3 is 14 residues. V lost 8 bases to trimming and J lost 1 base; unmatched junction nucleotides: 7. Germline assignment: CDR1 MNHEY and CDR2 SMNVEV (reference sequence). The CDR3 spells CASQMTGGSYEQYF. The DNA of the CDR3 is TGTGCCAGCCAGATGACGGGAGGGTCCTACGAGCAGTACTTC.

The V and J genes are TRBV19 and TRBJ2-3, with D possibly TRBD1 on 6 matching bases. Germline assignment: CDR1 LNHDA and CDR2 SQIVND (reference sequence). V was shortened by 6 bases and J by 1 base, with 14 bases between the two germline ends. The CDR3 has 15 amino acids. The CDR3 region is CASRQGSFRTDTQYF. DNA for the CDR3: TGTGCCAGTAGACAGGGTAGCTTTCGCACAGATACGCAGTATTTT.

The rearrangement uses TRBV5-1 and TRBJ2-1; D not resolved. Trimming cost V 0 bases and J 0 bases, with 7 bases left between them. Germline lookup yields CDR1 SGHRS and CDR2 YFSETQ. The CDR3 sequence is 15 residues long. CDR3 coding DNA: TGCGCCAGCAGCTTGGCCGGAGACTCCTACAATGAGCAGTTCTTC. It is translated as CASSLAGDSYNEQFF. Filled out from reference TRBV5-1 and TRBJ2-1, the complete variable domain reads KAGVTQTPRYLIKTRGQQVTLSCSPISGHRSVSWYQQTPGQGLQFLFEYFSETQRNKGNFPGRFSGRQFSNSRSEMNVSTLELGDSALYLCASSLAGDSYNEQFFGPGTRLTVL.

The chain carries TRBV28 and TRBJ2-2, with D tentatively TRBD2 (6 bases). The CDR3 totals 18 residues. Trimming pared 1 base from V and 6 bases from J, leaving 21 bases between. The germline V gene has CDR1 MDHEN and CDR2 SYDVKM. The CDR3 sequence is CASSLYPPGGTQAGELFF. CDR3 in DNA: TGTGCCAGCAGTTTATACCCCCCCGGGGGAACGCAGGCCGGGGAGCTGTTTTTT.

This clone was seen a handful of times. Within the sample, other DNA sequences also encode this same CDR3. V gene TRBV9 combines with J gene TRBJ1-6, with D tentatively TRBD1 (6 bases). The CDR3 has 14 amino acids. V was clipped by 2 bases and J by 6 bases, with 9 bases between them. Per germline, CDR1 SGDLS and CDR2 YYNGEE. The CDR3 spells CASSVGTPNSPLHF. The CDR3 DNA follows: TGTGCCAGCAGCGTCGGGACACCTAATTCACCCCTCCACTTT.

This clone was seen a few times. The rearrangement uses TRBV4-1 and TRBJ2-3, with 13 positions matching TRBD2. Per the germline V gene, CDR1 is MGHRA and CDR2 is YSYEKL. With 0 bases clipped from V and 4 bases from J, the junction kept 4 bases outside the gene matches. CDR3 size: 17 residues. CDR3: CASSQEMGLAGPDTQYF. Here the CDR3 DNA reads TGCGCCAGCAGCCAAGAAATGGGACTAGCGGGGCCAGATACGCAGTATTTT.

This clone was recorded a few times. The chain has TRBV10-3 and TRBJ2-2, with 9 bases lining up with TRBD2. This CDR3 spans 16 amino acids. The V gene end was trimmed by 7 bases and the J gene end by 3 bases; junction bases not matched to a gene: 9. Germline lookup yields CDR1 ENHRY and CDR2 SYGVKD. CDR3 DNA: TGTGCCATCAAAACTCGGACTAGCGAACACACCGGGGAGCTGTTTTTT. The encoded protein is CAIKTRTSEHTGELFF.

The gene calls are TRBV5-1 and TRBJ1-6, with 7 bases identical to TRBD1. Germline values: CDR1 SGHRS, CDR2 YFSETQ. The CDR3 covers 16 residues. Unmatched junction bases numbered 9, after V lost 5 bases and J lost 4 bases. CDR3 DNA: TGCGCCAGCAGGCAGGGGGACAATCCTTATAATTCACCCCTCCACTTT. Its translation: CASRQGDNPYNSPLHF.

V gene TRBV4-1 combines with J gene TRBJ2-7, with TRBD2 matching 15 bases. In germline, CDR1 is MGHRA, CDR2 YSYEKL. CDR3 length: 18 residues. After removal of 3 bases from V and 0 bases from J, the junction contained 6 bases not matched to a gene. CDR3: CASSQDGLAGGSSYEQYF. CDR3 in DNA: TGCGCCAGCAGCCAGGATGGACTAGCGGGAGGGAGCTCCTACGAGCAGTACTTC.

The chain has TRBV27 and TRBJ2-2; D remains unclear. The CDR3 is 15 residues long. CDR1 is MNHEY, CDR2 SMNVEV, per germline (reference sequence). Trimming shortened V by 7 bases and J by 0 bases, and 12 bases separated the two germline ends. The CDR3 region is CASNTRTPNTGELFF. Written as DNA, the CDR3 is TGTGCCAGCAATACGCGGACGCCGAACACCGGGGAGCTGTTTTTT.

The chain couples TRBV28 to TRBJ2-3, with a tentative D call TRBD2 (6 bases). Germline V gene lookup returns CDR1 MDHEN and CDR2 SYDVKM. V was cut by 3 bases and J by 1 base, with 11 bases left in between. The CDR3 runs to 15 residues. CDR3 in amino acids: CASSFDPSGTDTQYF. The CDR3, as DNA: TGTGCCAGCAGTTTCGATCCTAGCGGCACAGATACGCAGTATTTT. Filled out from reference TRBV28 and TRBJ2-3, the complete variable domain reads DVKVTQSSRYLVKRTGEKVFLECVQDMDHENMFWYRQDPGLGLRLIYFSYDVKMKEKGDIPEGYSVSREKKERFSLILESASTNQTSMYLCASSFDPSGTDTQYFGPGTRLTVL.

The genes are TRBV27 and TRBJ2-1; 7 bases map to TRBD2. Germline trimming cut 6 bases from V and 5 bases from J; bases unmatched to any gene: 7. Per germline, CDR1 MNHEY and CDR2 SMNVEV (reference sequence). This CDR3 contains 14 residues. CDR3 sequence (DNA): TGTGCCAGCAGGGCTAGCGGAGGAAACAATGAGCAGTTCTTC. Its translation is CASRASGGNNEQFF.

The V call is TRBV6-5, the J call TRBJ1-2; tentatively, D is TRBD1 (6 bases). Germline V gene lookup returns CDR1 MNHEY and CDR2 SVGAGI. V lost 6 bases, J lost 4 bases, and 9 bases lay in between. The CDR3 sequence is 12 residues long. In DNA, the CDR3 is TGTGCCAGCAGGAAGGACAGCTATGGCTACACCTTC. Its protein is CASRKDSYGYTF.

The gene calls are TRBV7-8 and TRBJ2-1; 9 positions agree with TRBD2. The length of the CDR3 is 15 residues. Trimming at V came to 3 bases and at J to 5 bases, leaving 5 bases not matched to a gene. CDR1 and CDR2 from the germline V gene are SGHVS and FQNEAQ. CDR3 coding DNA: TGTGCCAGCAGCTTTGCGGGAGGGCCCCACAATGAGCAGTTCTTC. Protein product: CASSFAGGPHNEQFF.

The gene calls are TRBV6-5 and TRBJ2-4; D remains unclear. V lost 4 bases to trimming and J lost 3 bases, with 10 bases between them. The germline V gene encodes CDR1 MNHEY and CDR2 SVGAGI. CDR3 length equals 14 residues. In DNA form, the CDR3 reads TGTGCCAGCAGTTCACTGGGTCTCAAAAACATTCAGTACTTC. This sequence encodes CASSSLGLKNIQYF.

The chain carries TRBV11-2 and TRBJ2-7; D unresolved. Per germline, CDR1 SGHAT and CDR2 FQNNGV. The CDR3 sequence is 13 residues long. V was clipped by 4 bases and J by 3 bases, with 10 bases between them. The CDR3 spells CASSSRQLYEQYF. The DNA for the CDR3 is TGTGCCAGCAGCTCCCGGCAACTCTACGAGCAGTACTTC.

The chain combines TRBV11-2 with TRBJ2-1; 11 bases fit TRBD2. The CDR3 runs to 18 residues. Unmatched junction bases numbered 11, after V lost 7 bases and J lost 0 bases. Germline CDR1 is SGHAT and CDR2 is FQNNGV. The CDR3 DNA sequence: TGTGCCAGCACCACGGGGACTAGCGGAATTCGCTCCTACAATGAGCAGTTCTTC. Amino acid sequence: CASTTGTSGIRSYNEQFF.

CDR3 sequence reads: CASSVGYEDTQYF. Here the CDR3 DNA reads TGTGCCAGCAGCGTAGGTTATGAGGATACGCAGTATTTT. The rearrangement links TRBV11-1 to TRBJ2-3, with D unclear. V was clipped by 5 bases and J by 6 bases, with 12 bases between them. Looked up from germline, CDR1 is SGHAT and CDR2 is FQDESV (reference sequence). This CDR3 spans 13 amino acids.

The rearrangement joins TRBV5-1 to TRBJ2-1, with D perhaps being TRBD1 or TRBD2 (6 bases each). V was trimmed by 3 bases and J by 7 bases, leaving 17 bases between them. CDR1 and CDR2 from the germline V gene are SGHRS and YFSETQ. The CDR3 runs 15 residues. The CDR3 reads CASSSLEGGPNEQFF. CDR3 coding DNA: TGCGCCAGCAGCTCCTTGGAAGGGGGGCCAAATGAGCAGTTCTTC.

The chain links TRBV4-3 to TRBJ2-5; TRBD2 aligns across 10 bases. The CDR3 contains 17 residues. V was pared by 1 base and J by 3 bases, with 8 bases of the junction left unmatched. The germline CDR1 and CDR2 sequences are LGHNA and YSLEER. The CDR3 DNA reads as TGCGCCAGCAGCCAAGCTAGCGGGAGAGGGAAAAAAGAGACCCAGTACTTC. It specifies CASSQASGRGKKETQYF.

The chain uses TRBV27 and TRBJ1-4; D unclear. The CDR3 totals 14 residues. Germline V lookup: CDR1 MNHEY, CDR2 SMNVEV (reference sequence). V lost 5 bases and J 0 bases, leaving 7 bases between the germline ends. The CDR3 coding sequence is TGTGCCAGCAGTGACTTATCAACTAATGAAAAACTGTTTTTT. Protein: CASSDLSTNEKLFF.

The chain is built from TRBV7-2 and TRBJ2-7, with D possibly matching TRBD1 (5 bases). The CDR3 length is 14 residues. CDR1 SGHTA and CDR2 FQGNSA come from the germline V gene. The ends were cut back, 1 base at V and 5 bases at J, with 12 bases in the middle. This CDR3 reads CASSLVQQGHEQYF. Written as DNA, the CDR3 is TGTGCCAGCAGCTTAGTGCAGCAGGGCCACGAGCAGTACTTC. Variable domain in full (rest from reference TRBV7-2 and TRBJ2-7): GAGVSQSPSNKVTEKGKDVELRCDPISGHTALYWYRQSLGQGLEFLIYFQGNSAPDKSGLPSDRFSAERTGGSVSTLTIQRTQQEDSAVYLCASSLVQQGHEQYFGPGTRLTVT.

The chain joins TRBV10-3 to TRBJ2-7; weak D call: TRBD1 (6 bases). V was clipped by 4 bases and J by 7 bases, with 20 bases between them. From germline, CDR1 is ENHRY and CDR2 SYGVKD. The length of the CDR3 is 15 residues. This chain's CDR3 is CAISVVGRGLGEQYF. CDR3 DNA sequence: TGTGCCATCAGTGTCGTTGGCAGGGGATTGGGGGAGCAGTACTTC.